The entry that follows covers one TCR beta chain sequence. V was pared by 5 bases and J by 5 bases, with 7 bases of the junction left unmatched. The CDR3 consists of 14 residues. Looked up from germline, CDR1 is LNHDA and CDR2 is SQIVND (reference sequence). These data are taken from a study of sequential checkpoint blockade in melanoma. Background on the study: Maintenance nivolumab came after either treatment sequence.

The repertoire was sequenced with immunoSEQ multiplex PCR; TCRdb's copy has only in-frame clones and lacks some. Here the sample spans about 10,000 clones, roughly 77% being singletons. Stated treatment: randomized to nivolumab then ipilimumab (arm A) or the reverse (arm B). DNA-damaging chemotherapy had not been given to any patient beforehand. Sorted cells were live CD3+CD8+, lacking CD19 and CD56, from PBMCs. This TCR came from a human donor with melanoma. The specimen comprised CD8+ T cells sorted from blood (inferred from file names), sampled from a patient given nivolumab and ipilimumab in sequence. The chain joins TRBV19 to TRBJ2-7; 9 nucleotides agree with TRBD1. The CDR3 coding sequence is TGTGCCAGTAGTTTGGGACAGGGTCCCCACGAGCAGTACTTC. Translating it yields CASSLGQGPHEQYF.